This T cell receptor (beta chain) originates from a study of technical replicates of blood from a few donors. The V gene end was trimmed by 1 base and the J gene end by 0 bases; junction bases not matched to a gene: 7. Germline CDR1 SGHTA, CDR2 FQGNSA. This CDR3 comprises 18 residues. Sequencing used immunoSEQ multiplex PCR; TCRdb keeps in-frame clones, though not all of them. The table shows around 92,000 clones, with approximately 95% occurring only once. Sequenced input: T cells isolated from PBMCs. The clonotype originates from a human donor in good health. The genes are TRBV7-2 and TRBJ2-1; 9 positions agree with TRBD2. CDR3 protein: CASSLVGRLAASYNEQFF. The CDR3, as DNA: TGTGCCAGCAGCTTAGTAGGGAGACTAGCGGCCTCCTACAATGAGCAGTTCTTC.